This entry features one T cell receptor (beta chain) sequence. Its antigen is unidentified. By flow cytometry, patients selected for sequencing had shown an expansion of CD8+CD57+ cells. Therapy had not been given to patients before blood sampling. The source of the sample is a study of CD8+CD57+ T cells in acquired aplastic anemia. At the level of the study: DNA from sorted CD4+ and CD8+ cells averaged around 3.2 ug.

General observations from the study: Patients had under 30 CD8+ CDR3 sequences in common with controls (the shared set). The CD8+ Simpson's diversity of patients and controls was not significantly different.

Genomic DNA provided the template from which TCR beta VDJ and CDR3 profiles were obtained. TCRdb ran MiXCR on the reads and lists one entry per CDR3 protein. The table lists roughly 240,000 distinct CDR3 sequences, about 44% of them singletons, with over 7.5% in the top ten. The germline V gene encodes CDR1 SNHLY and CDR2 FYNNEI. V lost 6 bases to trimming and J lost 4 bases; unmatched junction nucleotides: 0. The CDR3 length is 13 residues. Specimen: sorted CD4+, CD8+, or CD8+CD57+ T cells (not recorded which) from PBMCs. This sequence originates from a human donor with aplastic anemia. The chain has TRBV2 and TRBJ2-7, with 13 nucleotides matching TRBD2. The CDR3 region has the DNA TGTGCCAGCAGACTAGCGGGGGGGTACGAGCAGTACTTC. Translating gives CASRLAGGYEQYF.